These 26 T cell receptor beta chains were all obtained from the same sample, sequenced in a study of blood T cell repertoires in COVID-19. Only in-frame clones appear in the TCRdb table, and some are missing; sequencing was by immunoSEQ multiplex PCR. The sample yields approximately 140,000 clones, over 80% seen once. Material for sequencing was peripheral blood. These receptors were taken from a human donor in a cohort sampled during active COVID-19.

This chain connects TRBV28 to TRBJ1-1; D is ambiguous. V lost 1 base and J lost 0, with 6 bases in between. Germline CDR1 is MDHEN and CDR2 is SYDVKM. The CDR3 is 14 residues long. CDR3 in amino acids: CASSLFGLNTEAFF. The DNA of the CDR3 is TGTGCCAGCAGTTTATTTGGGCTGAACACTGAAGCTTTCTTT.

This rearrangement joins TRBV5-6 to TRBJ1-6; TRBD1 aligns across 8 bases. The CDR3 is made up of 14 amino acids. From germline, CDR1 is SGHDT and CDR2 YYEEEE. With 2 bases clipped from V and 9 bases from J, the junction kept 4 bases outside the gene matches. Here the CDR3 reads CASSFGQGISPLHF. The CDR3 coding sequence is TGTGCCAGCAGCTTCGGACAGGGAATTTCACCCCTCCACTTT.

The V and J genes are TRBV19 and TRBJ2-5, with D possibly TRBD2 on 5 matching bases. Deletions cut 6 bases from V and 4 bases from J, with 15 bases between. Germline V gene data show CDR1 as LNHDA and CDR2 as SQIVND (reference sequence). The length of the CDR3 is 14 residues. CDR3 nucleotide sequence: TGTGCCAGTAGGCCCCGGCGAGAGGGAGAGACCCAGTACTTC. Protein sequence: CASRPRREGETQYF.

The chain combines TRBV29-1 with TRBJ2-1; 7 positions match TRBD2. Germline V gene sequence: CDR1 SQVTM, CDR2 ANQGSEA. The CDR3 is made up of 11 amino acids. V dropped 4 bases and J dropped 9; count of bases not matched to a gene: 3. This CDR3 is CSVGEGGEQFF. CDR3 DNA sequence: TGCAGCGTTGGGGAGGGCGGTGAGCAGTTCTTC.

The chain couples TRBV6-5 to TRBJ1-2, with D maybe TRBD1 (6 bases). Trimming removed 10 bases from V and 4 bases from J, with 22 bases in between. The CDR3 loop spans 15 amino acids. CDR1 and CDR2 (germline): MNHEY, SVGAGI. The CDR3 here is CATERGGGTTYGYTF. For the CDR3, the DNA is TGTGCCACCGAGAGAGGGGGGGGCACCACCTATGGCTACACCTTC.

The V call is TRBV7-8, the J call TRBJ2-1, with 8 bases lining up with TRBD2. The junction had 4 bases not matched to a gene; V was cut back by 1 base and J by 2 bases. In germline, CDR1 is SGHVS, CDR2 FQNEAQ. This CDR3 has 16 residues. The CDR3 spells CASSLEGGRPYNEQFF. The CDR3 region has the DNA TGTGCCAGCAGCTTAGAGGGCGGGAGGCCCTACAATGAGCAGTTCTTC.

V and J are TRBV20-1 and TRBJ1-2; no definite D call. The germline CDR1 and CDR2 sequences are DFQATT and SNEGSKA (reference sequence). This CDR3 has 9 amino acids. The CDR3 region is CEEVRGYTF. DNA of the CDR3: TGCGAAGAGGTGAGGGGCTACACCTTC.

The chain links TRBV7-8 to TRBJ1-2; D gene unclear. Trimming shortened V by 6 bases and J by 1 base, and 12 bases separated the two germline ends. There are 14 residues in the CDR3. CDR1 is SGHVS and CDR2 is FQNEAQ in the germline V gene. Written as DNA, the CDR3 is TGTGCCAGCAGTCTCCCGGGTGTTAACTATGGCTACACCTTC. It is translated as CASSLPGVNYGYTF.

The V call is TRBV4-1, the J call TRBJ1-1; possible D gene TRBD1, 6 bases. The V end was cut by 0 bases, the J end by 2 bases, with 16 bases between. The CDR3 loop spans 17 amino acids. Germline loops: CDR1 MGHRA, CDR2 YSYEKL. The CDR3 sequence: CASSQDTGREDNTEAFF. In nucleotides, the CDR3 is TGCGCCAGCAGCCAAGACACAGGGAGAGAGGATAACACTGAAGCTTTCTTT.

The V and J genes are TRBV4-1 and TRBJ2-7; 16 bases line up with TRBD2. Trimming removed 2 bases from V and 4 bases from J; junction bases left unmatched: 11. This CDR3 has 19 residues. Germline V gene sequence: CDR1 MGHRA, CDR2 YSYEKL. The CDR3 DNA is TGCGCCAGCAGCCAACCTTTCCCGGGACTAGCGGGAGGGAAGTACGAGCAGTACTTC. This translates into CASSQPFPGLAGGKYEQYF.

The gene calls are TRBV28 and TRBJ1-3, with D perhaps matching TRBD1 (6 bases). Trimming left V 3 bases short and J 0 bases short, with 12 bases between. CDR3 size: 16 residues. Germline V gene sequence: CDR1 MDHEN, CDR2 SYDVKM. CDR3 nucleotides: TGTGCCAGCAGTTTGCGGGGGGCAGGCTCTGGAAACACCATATATTTT. The encoded protein is CASSLRGAGSGNTIYF.

The rearrangement links TRBV18 to TRBJ1-1, with D unresolved. V dropped 5 bases and J dropped 1 base, with 14 bases sitting between them. Germline V CDR1 and CDR2: KGHSH, LQKENI. The CDR3 has 15 residues. Written as DNA, the CDR3 is TGTGCCAGCTCAATCCGACTGAACGAGAACACTGAAGCTTTCTTT. Translated, it gives CASSIRLNENTEAFF.

This clone showed up just once. This chain joins TRBV5-5 and TRBJ1-1; no clear D. Germline assignment: CDR1 SGHKS and CDR2 YYEKEE (reference sequence). The CDR3 contains 14 residues. The germline V and J ends were trimmed by 0 bases and 6 bases, with 12 bases remaining between them. The CDR3 coding sequence is TGTGCCAGCAGCTTGGACGGAGGGAGCGCTGAAGCTTTCTTT. It specifies CASSLDGGSAEAFF.

This clone occurred once. The V call is TRBV27, the J call TRBJ1-3; the match to TRBD1 covers 10 bases. Per the germline V gene, CDR1 is MNHEY and CDR2 is SMNVEV (reference sequence). With 5 bases clipped from V and 2 bases from J, the junction kept 9 bases outside the gene matches. CDR3 size: 17 residues. The CDR3 coding sequence is TGTGCCAGCAGTCTACACCCGGGACAGGGGACTGGAAACACCATATATTTT. Its protein product is CASSLHPGQGTGNTIYF.

This sequence joins TRBV5-1 and TRBJ2-1; 11 bases are shared with TRBD2. This CDR3 has 15 amino acids. Germline CDR1 reads SGHRS; CDR2 reads YFSETQ. The ends lost 1 base at V and 7 bases at J; junction bases unmatched: 4. The CDR3: CASSLTSGSGNEQFF. DNA for the CDR3: TGCGCCAGCAGCTTGACTAGCGGGAGTGGTAATGAGCAGTTCTTC. The full variable domain, rest sourced from reference TRBV5-1 and TRBJ2-1, is KAGVTQTPRYLIKTRGQQVTLSCSPISGHRSVSWYQQTPGQGLQFLFEYFSETQRNKGNFPGRFSGRQFSNSRSEMNVSTLELGDSALYLCASSLTSGSGNEQFFGPGTRLTVL.

In this sample, this clone turned up a few times. This chain connects TRBV6-5 to TRBJ2-5, with 7 bases lining up with TRBD1. Looked up from germline, CDR1 is MNHEY and CDR2 is SVGAGI. The CDR3 has 13 residues. V trimming: 5 bases; J trimming: 3 bases; junction bases outside the gene matches: 3. The DNA for the CDR3 is TGTGCCAGCAGTAGAGACAGGGAAGAGACCCAGTACTTC. This encodes CASSRDREETQYF.

This clone came up once. The rearrangement links TRBV7-3 to TRBJ2-3, with 7 bases that match TRBD2. Germline lookup yields CDR1 SGHTA and CDR2 FQGTGA. V lost 6 bases and J lost 7; bases outside the gene matches: 10. CDR3 length: 14 residues. The CDR3 spells CASRSALTSNTQYF. The CDR3 DNA reads TGTGCCAGCAGATCCGCATTGACTAGCAATACGCAGTATTTT.

V and J are TRBV12-5 and TRBJ1-5; 10 positions match TRBD1. The CDR3 sequence is 15 residues long. Looked up from germline, CDR1 is LGHNT and CDR2 is FRNRAP. J lost 3 bases, V lost 8 bases, and 7 bases had no gene match. CDR3 in DNA: TGTGCTAGTTCCCGGACAGGGGGTATCAATCAGCCCCAGCATTTT. This gives the protein CASSRTGGINQPQHF.

This clone occurred once. CDR3 bases: TGTGCCAGCAGCTTCGACACGATAGACACCGGGGAGCTGTTTTTT. It yields the protein CASSFDTIDTGELFF. This chain uses TRBV7-2 with TRBJ2-2; no reliable D call. V was trimmed by 3 bases and J by 3 bases, leaving 11 bases between them. CDR1 and CDR2 (germline): SGHTA, FQGNSA. The CDR3 totals 15 residues.

The rearrangement uses TRBV27 and TRBJ2-5; 8 nucleotides align to TRBD2. The V and J ends lost 1 base and 7 bases, in that order; junction bases with no gene match: 17. CDR1 and CDR2 (germline): MNHEY, SMNVEV (reference sequence). CDR3 size: 18 residues. CDR3 sequence: CASSLWASGQGSPGTQYF. CDR3 DNA sequence: TGTGCCAGCAGTTTATGGGCTAGCGGGCAGGGGAGTCCGGGGACCCAGTACTTC.

The V and J genes are TRBV28 and TRBJ2-7; unclear D gene. V was trimmed by 3 bases and J by 4 bases, leaving 16 bases between them. The germline gives CDR1 MDHEN, CDR2 SYDVKM. CDR3 size: 15 residues. DNA for the CDR3: TGTGCCAGCAGTTTCCTGGGCAGTCATCCGTACGAGCAGTACTTC. Protein product: CASSFLGSHPYEQYF.

This clone was seen just once. The J gene is TRBJ2-7, the V gene TRBV4-1; 9 bases agree with TRBD2. V lost 0 bases to trimming and J lost 3 bases; unmatched junction nucleotides: 9. Germline CDR1 MGHRA, CDR2 YSYEKL. The CDR3 totals 17 residues. The CDR3 DNA sequence: TGCGCCAGCAGCCAAGAAACTAGCGCTAGCGGGATCTACGAGCAGTACTTC. It is translated as CASSQETSASGIYEQYF.

The gene calls are TRBV5-1 and TRBJ2-1, with 8 bases identical to TRBD1. With V trimmed by 4 bases and J by 7 bases, 7 bases remained unmatched. Germline V gives CDR1 SGHRS, CDR2 YFSETQ. This CDR3 has 14 amino acids. CDR3 sequence: CASSPPDRDNEQFF. CDR3 nucleotides: TGCGCCAGCAGCCCCCCGGACAGGGATAATGAGCAGTTCTTC.

This sequence joins TRBV15 and TRBJ2-7, with a possible D match to TRBD2 (7 bases). V was shortened by 4 bases and J by 3 bases, with 13 bases between the two germline ends. The length of the CDR3 is 14 residues. CDR1 LNHNV and CDR2 YYDKDF come from the germline V gene (reference sequence). CDR3 in amino acids: CATSTRGGFYEQYF. Here the CDR3 DNA reads TGTGCCACCAGCACAAGGGGGGGGTTCTACGAGCAGTACTTC.

V usage is TRBV28 and J usage is TRBJ2-6; 9 bases agree with TRBD1. The CDR3 spans 18 residues. Germline lookup yields CDR1 MDHEN and CDR2 SYDVKM. With V trimmed by 1 base and J by 2 bases, 6 bases remained unmatched. This CDR3 is CASSLFWDRVPGANVLTF. In nucleotides, the CDR3 is TGTGCCAGCAGTTTATTTTGGGACAGGGTCCCTGGGGCCAACGTCCTGACTTTC.

This chain joins TRBV18 and TRBJ2-5; D unclear. The germline V gene encodes CDR1 KGHSH and CDR2 LQKENI. The CDR3 covers 15 residues. Trimming removed 8 bases at V and 2 bases at J, with 18 bases between. The DNA of the CDR3 is TGTGCCAGCGCGGCCTCTGTGGGTACACAAGAGACCCAGTACTTC. It specifies CASAASVGTQETQYF.